The sequence of this TCR beta chain was determined in a study of cytomegalovirus exposure and HLA in healthy donors. PCR used 60 Vbeta primers and 13 Jbeta primers. Clones were read by immunoSEQ multiplex PCR, and TCRdb kept only the in-frame ones, dropping some. The data hold approximately 100,000 clones, with 75% to 85% observed a single time. This clone has just a few counts. Antigen specificity is unknown. Study-wide findings and caveats: Later, TCR association rates were found to vary by HLA locus, highest for DRB1 and lowest for HLA-C.

The CDR3 runs 14 residues. Between the trimmed V and J ends, which lost 0 bases and 7 bases, there was a span of 12 bases. From germline, CDR1 is GTSNPN and CDR2 SVGIG (reference sequence). The donors were healthy bone marrow donors. V gene TRBV30 combines with J gene TRBJ1-4; no clear D. The sample taken for sequencing was PBMCs. This receptor was taken from a woman aged 40 to 49 in good health and CMV-seronegative. CDR3 sequence (DNA): TGTGCCTGGAGTGTGGGAGAGGCGGGTGAAAAACTGTTTTTT. It encodes CAWSVGEAGEKLFF. The full variable domain, in which reference TRBV30 and TRBJ1-4 provide the parts outside the CDR3, is SQTIHQWPATLVQPVGSPLSLECTVEGTSNPNLYWYRQAAGRGLQLLFYSVGIGQISSEVPQNLSASRPQDRQFILSSKKLLLSDSGFYLCAWSVGEAGEKLFFGSGTQLSVL.